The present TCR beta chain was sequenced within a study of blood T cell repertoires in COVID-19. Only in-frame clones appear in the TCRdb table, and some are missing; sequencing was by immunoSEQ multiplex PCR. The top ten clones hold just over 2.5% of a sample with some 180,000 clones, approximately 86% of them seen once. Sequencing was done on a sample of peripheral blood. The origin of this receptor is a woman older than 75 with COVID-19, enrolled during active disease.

The CDR3 region has the DNA TGTGCCAGCAGCCAAGAAACAGGGCTCAATGAGCAGTTCTTC. This encodes CASSQETGLNEQFF. This chain joins TRBV14 and TRBJ2-1, with D tentatively TRBD1 (6 bases). The V gene's germline CDR1 is SGHDN and CDR2 FVKESK. The CDR3 is 14 amino acids. V was pared by 0 bases and J by 6 bases, with 9 bases between.